Presented here are 27 T cell receptor beta chains from one specimen sequenced in a study of shared clonotypes between healthy human individuals. Only in-frame clones appear in the TCRdb table, and some are missing; sequencing was by immunoSEQ multiplex PCR. The repertoire holds around 1.1 million clones, with approximately 80% as singletons. The specimen sequenced was memory CD4+ T cells from PBMCs. The sample's subset: CD45RA-negative fraction. The receptors here all came from a man aged 18-30 years in good health. Some clones in this sample may be carry-over from other donors' samples.

This clone was counted only a few times. The rearrangement uses TRBV11-2 and TRBJ2-1; 9 nucleotides match TRBD2. The V gene end was trimmed by 2 bases and the J gene end by 6 bases; junction bases not matched to a gene: 2. Germline assignment: CDR1 SGHAT and CDR2 FQNNGV. CDR3 length: 14 residues. CDR3 nucleotides: TGTGCCAGCAGCTTACTAGCGGGACCCAATGAGCAGTTCTTC. Its protein is CASSLLAGPNEQFF.

The rearrangement uses TRBV5-1 and TRBJ2-3, with D perhaps matching TRBD1 (5 bases). Trimming took off 0 bases at V and 6 bases at J, with 11 bases between the two ends. The CDR3 contains 14 residues. CDR1 is SGHRS, CDR2 YFSETQ, per germline. The CDR3 coding sequence is TGCGCCAGCAGCTTGGTAGGGGTGGAGGATACGCAGTATTTT. Translating gives CASSLVGVEDTQYF.

In this sample, this clone turned up once. The chain is built from TRBV10-3 and TRBJ2-3; 9 positions agree with TRBD2. With 3 bases clipped from V and 7 bases from J, the junction kept 14 bases outside the gene matches. Germline-derived CDR1 and CDR2 are ENHRY and SYGVKD. The CDR3 sequence is 17 residues long. In DNA form, the CDR3 reads TGTGCCATCAGTGAAACCTTCAGGGCGGGAGGGCCAAATACGCAGTATTTT. Translated, it gives CAISETFRAGGPNTQYF.

V gene TRBV7-7 combines with J gene TRBJ2-2; D is unresolved. With 2 bases removed from V and 4 bases from J, the gap between germline ends came to 5 bases. This CDR3 has 13 amino acids. Germline loops: CDR1 SSHAT, CDR2 FNYEAQ (reference sequence). The CDR3 DNA reads as TGTGCCAGCAGCTTAACGGGCACCGGGGAGCTGTTTTTT. This translates into CASSLTGTGELFF.

This clone has a handful of counts. Different DNA sequences within this sample yield the same CDR3. V is TRBV7-9 and J is TRBJ1-1; 7 bases align to TRBD1. Germline CDR1 reads SEHNR; CDR2 reads FQNEAQ (reference sequence). V trimming: 2 bases; J trimming: 5 bases; junction bases outside the gene matches: 2. The CDR3 is 13 residues long. The DNA for the CDR3 is TGTGCCAGCAGCTTAACAGGGGATACTGAAGCTTTCTTT. This codes for CASSLTGDTEAFF.

J is TRBJ2-2 and V is TRBV4-3; no reliable D call. CDR3 length: 15 amino acids. Germline V gene data show CDR1 as LGHNA and CDR2 as YSLEER. V gave up 2 bases and J gave up 6 bases, with 13 bases separating them. CDR3 nucleotides: TGCGCCAGCAGCCAACCCGGGCCGACGGCCGGGGAGCTGTTTTTT. It encodes CASSQPGPTAGELFF.

V usage is TRBV6-5 and J usage is TRBJ2-3; D remains ambiguous. V lost 7 bases to trimming and J lost 6 bases, with 14 bases between them. Per germline, CDR1 MNHEY and CDR2 SVGAGI. The CDR3 loop spans 13 amino acids. For the CDR3, the DNA is TGTGCCAGCAAGGCCTTCCCCGCGGATACGCAGTATTTT. This sequence encodes CASKAFPADTQYF.

The chain links TRBV7-8 to TRBJ2-1; TRBD1 or TRBD2 may be the D gene (5 bases each). Deletions cut 3 bases from V and 0 bases from J, with 9 bases between. CDR3 length equals 15 residues. The germline V gene encodes CDR1 SGHVS and CDR2 FQNEAQ. The CDR3 bases are TGTGCCAGCAGCTTGGTTGGGGGCTCCTACAATGAGCAGTTCTTC. Its protein is CASSLVGGSYNEQFF.

The CDR3 protein is CARIGCWEGTDTQYF. In DNA form, the CDR3 reads TGTGCCAGAATCGGATGTTGGGAGGGCACAGATACGCAGTATTTT. The chain carries TRBV5-3 and TRBJ2-3; tentative D call: TRBD2 (6 bases). TRBV5-3 is an open reading frame, and its role is uncertain. With 6 bases removed from V and 1 base from J, the gap between germline ends came to 15 bases. This CDR3 has 15 amino acids.

V is TRBV5-1 and J is TRBJ2-7, with a possible D match to TRBD1 (6 bases). Germline CDR1 reads SGHRS; CDR2 reads YFSETQ. This CDR3 comprises 16 residues. V lost 4 bases and J lost 3, with 20 bases in between. The CDR3 reads CASSLSFGQNGYEQYF. The CDR3 nucleotides are TGCGCCAGCAGCCTCAGCTTCGGACAGAATGGCTACGAGCAGTACTTC.

The chain has TRBV21-1 and TRBJ1-1; the D call TRBD1 from the table was never checked on the DNA. TRBV21-1 is a pseudogene locus. The CDR3 consists of 14 residues. CDR3 nucleotide sequence: TGTGCCAGCAGCAGTCCCACGGGACAGGCTGAAGCTTTCTTT. This encodes CASSSPTGQAEAFF.

The chain recombines TRBV5-1 with TRBJ2-2; 14 nucleotides match TRBD2. Germline CDR1 and CDR2: SGHRS and YFSETQ. The CDR3 length is 15 residues. V shed 7 bases and J 6 bases; nucleotides not matched to a gene: 5. The CDR3 DNA sequence: TGCGCCAGCCTGGGACTAGCGGGAGCGGCCGGGGAGCTGTTTTTT. Amino acids: CASLGLAGAAGELFF. The full variable domain, completed using reference TRBV5-1 and TRBJ2-2, is KAGVTQTPRYLIKTRGQQVTLSCSPISGHRSVSWYQQTPGQGLQFLFEYFSETQRNKGNFPGRFSGRQFSNSRSEMNVSTLELGDSALYLCASLGLAGAAGELFFGEGSRLTVL.

Concerning this clone itself: The identical CDR3 is also encoded by other nucleotide sequences in the sample. The CDR3 DNA reads TGCAGTGCTAGAGATCGCGAAAAACTGTTTTTT. It is translated as CSARDREKLFF. The chain employs TRBV20-1 and TRBJ1-4; D is uncertain. Deletions cut 0 bases from V and 8 bases from J, with 4 bases between. The CDR3 consists of 11 residues. The germline V gene encodes CDR1 DFQATT and CDR2 SNEGSKA (reference sequence).

The V and J genes are TRBV18 and TRBJ2-4, with 7 bases fitting TRBD2. V lost 0 bases and J lost 12; bases outside the gene matches: 2. The CDR3 is 12 amino acids. Germline V lookup: CDR1 KGHSH, CDR2 LQKENI. CDR3 region: CASSPPGGSQYF. The CDR3 bases are TGTGCCAGCTCACCACCCGGGGGGTCTCAGTACTTC.

This clone came up a few times. For the CDR3, the DNA is TGTGCCAGCAGCCCCAAGCGGGCCGCCAACTACGAGCAGTACTTC. Its protein is CASSPKRAANYEQYF. The chain has TRBV11-1 and TRBJ2-7; a weak D match, TRBD2 (6 bases). Trimming removed 5 bases at V and 3 bases at J, with 17 bases between. The CDR3 spans 15 residues. Germline lookup yields CDR1 SGHAT and CDR2 FQDESV (reference sequence).

This clone was recorded at least ten times. V usage is TRBV19 and J usage is TRBJ1-1, with TRBD1 as a possible D gene (5 bases). Germline loops: CDR1 LNHDA, CDR2 SQIVND (reference sequence). Trimming removed 6 bases at V and 1 base at J, with 15 bases between. The CDR3 length is 15 residues. This CDR3 is CASSQTGRQNTEAFF. As DNA, the CDR3 is TGTGCCAGTAGCCAAACGGGACGGCAGAACACTGAAGCTTTCTTT.

The J gene is TRBJ2-7, the V gene TRBV2; weak D call: TRBD1 (5 bases). V dropped 6 bases and J dropped 4 bases, with 16 bases sitting between them. Germline values: CDR1 SNHLY, CDR2 FYNNEI. The CDR3 length is 14 residues. This CDR3 reads CASRLDRPSYEQYF. The CDR3 DNA follows: TGTGCCAGCAGACTCGACAGACCCAGTTACGAGCAGTACTTC.

V and J are TRBV25-1 and TRBJ2-7, with a possible D match to TRBD2 (6 bases). V lost 5 bases, J lost 0 bases, and 14 bases lay in between. Germline loops: CDR1 MGHDK, CDR2 SYGVNS. This CDR3 is 15 amino acids long. CDR3 DNA: TGTGCCAGCAGTACCGGACTACCGGGCTCCTACGAGCAGTACTTC. As protein: CASSTGLPGSYEQYF.

The rearrangement joins TRBV4-3 to TRBJ2-1, with 9 bases that match TRBD1. The germline V gene has CDR1 LGHNA and CDR2 YSLEER. With 6 bases clipped from V and 5 bases from J, the junction kept 5 bases outside the gene matches. The CDR3 length is 14 residues. The CDR3 sequence: CASRLRDRDNEQFF. The CDR3 region has the DNA TGCGCCAGCAGGTTGAGGGACAGGGACAATGAGCAGTTCTTC.

Remarks on this clone: The junction shows a germline mismatch at one end, possibly a read error. This sample includes further DNA sequences coding for the same CDR3. This chain uses TRBV18 with TRBJ1-2; TRBD1 matches 8 bases. The CDR3 is 14 residues long. Germline-derived CDR1 and CDR2 are KGHSH and LQKENI. The CDR3 loop reads CASSLQGENYGYTF. As DNA, the CDR3 is TGTGCTAGCTCGTTACAGGGGGAGAACTATGGCTACACCTTC.

The J gene is TRBJ1-5, the V gene TRBV2, with 7 bases lining up with TRBD1. Losses at the gene ends were 6 bases for V and 7 bases for J; bases not matched to a gene: 6. Germline-derived CDR1 and CDR2 are SNHLY and FYNNEI. The CDR3 runs to 13 residues. The CDR3 sequence: CASRETQGQPQHF. In DNA form, the CDR3 reads TGTGCCAGCAGGGAAACACAGGGGCAGCCCCAGCATTTT.

CDR3 nucleotide sequence: TGTGCCAGCTCACCCACCTTGGCGGGGATGAACACTGAAGCTTTCTTT. As protein: CASSPTLAGMNTEAFF. The rearrangement uses TRBV18 and TRBJ1-1, with D unresolved. There are 16 residues in the CDR3. CDR1 KGHSH and CDR2 LQKENI come from the germline V gene. With 3 bases removed from V and 0 bases from J, the gap between germline ends came to 14 bases.

This sequence joins TRBV6-6 and TRBJ1-3; 7 positions agree with TRBD1. This CDR3 region has 15 residues. Looked up from germline, CDR1 is MNHNY and CDR2 is SVGAGI (reference sequence). Trimming cost V 6 bases and J 4 bases; bases outside gene matches: 9. The DNA of the CDR3 is TGTGCCAGCAGAAGACAGGGCGCGGGGGGAAACACCATATATTTT. It codes for CASRRQGAGGNTIYF.

In DNA form, the CDR3 reads TGTGCCAGCGGGACTAACTATGGCTACACCTTC. Amino acids: CASGTNYGYTF. The chain employs TRBV27 and TRBJ1-2, with D hard to call. The length of the CDR3 is 11 residues. Per the germline V gene, CDR1 is MNHEY and CDR2 is SMNVEV (reference sequence). V dropped 8 bases and J dropped 0 bases, with 4 bases sitting between them.

This chain uses TRBV28 with TRBJ1-3; tentative D call: TRBD1 (6 bases). The V gene's germline CDR1 is MDHEN and CDR2 SYDVKM. V was trimmed by 4 bases and J by 3 bases, leaving 10 bases between them. The CDR3 runs to 14 residues. CDR3 region: CASSWTANGNTIYF. DNA of the CDR3: TGTGCCAGCAGTTGGACAGCCAATGGAAACACCATATATTTT.

The chain is built from TRBV6-6 and TRBJ2-5, with 13 nucleotides matching TRBD2. The CDR3 sequence is 15 residues long. V shed 6 bases, J shed 7 bases, and the junction held 8 bases outside the gene matches. The V gene's germline CDR1 is MNHNY and CDR2 SVGAGI (reference sequence). Here the CDR3 reads CASSQSGLAGVTQYF. Written as DNA, the CDR3 is TGTGCCAGCAGCCAATCAGGACTAGCGGGAGTGACCCAGTACTTC.

This clone was counted a single time. The rearrangement joins TRBV19 to TRBJ1-1, with 7 bases matching TRBD1. The germline CDR1 and CDR2 sequences are LNHDA and SQIVND (reference sequence). The CDR3 has 15 amino acids. The V and J ends lost 4 bases and 1 base, in that order; junction bases with no gene match: 6. CDR3 residues: CASSNDRAGNTEAFF. The CDR3 DNA reads as TGTGCCAGTAGTAATGACAGGGCTGGGAACACTGAAGCTTTCTTT.